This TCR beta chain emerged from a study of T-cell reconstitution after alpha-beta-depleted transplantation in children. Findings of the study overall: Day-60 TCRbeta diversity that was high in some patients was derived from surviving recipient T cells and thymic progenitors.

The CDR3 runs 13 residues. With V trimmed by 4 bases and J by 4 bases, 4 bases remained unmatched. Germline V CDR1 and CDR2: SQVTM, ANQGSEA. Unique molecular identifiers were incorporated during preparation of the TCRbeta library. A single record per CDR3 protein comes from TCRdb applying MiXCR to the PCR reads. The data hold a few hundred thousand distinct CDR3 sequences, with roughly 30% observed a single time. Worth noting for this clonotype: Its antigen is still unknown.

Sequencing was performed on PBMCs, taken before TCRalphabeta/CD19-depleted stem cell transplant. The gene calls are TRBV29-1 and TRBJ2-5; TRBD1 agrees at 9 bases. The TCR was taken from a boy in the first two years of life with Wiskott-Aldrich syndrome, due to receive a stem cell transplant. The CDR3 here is CSVGTGAPETQYF. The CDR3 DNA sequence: TGCAGCGTTGGGACAGGGGCCCCAGAGACCCAGTACTTC.